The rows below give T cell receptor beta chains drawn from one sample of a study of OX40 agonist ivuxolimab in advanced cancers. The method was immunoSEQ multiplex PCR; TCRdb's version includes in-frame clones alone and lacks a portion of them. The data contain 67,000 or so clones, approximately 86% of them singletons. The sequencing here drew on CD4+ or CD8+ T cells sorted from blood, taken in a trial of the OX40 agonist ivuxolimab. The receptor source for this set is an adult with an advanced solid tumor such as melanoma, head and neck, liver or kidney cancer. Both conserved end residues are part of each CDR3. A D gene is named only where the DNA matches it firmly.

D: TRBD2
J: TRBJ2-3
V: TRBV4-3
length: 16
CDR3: CASSLGLAGVLDTQYF

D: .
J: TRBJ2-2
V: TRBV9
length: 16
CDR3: CASSEAGLTNTGELFF

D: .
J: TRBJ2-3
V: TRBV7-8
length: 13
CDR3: CASTLNKADTQYF

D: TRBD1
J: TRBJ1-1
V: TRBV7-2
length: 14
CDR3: CASSSPGGRAEAFF

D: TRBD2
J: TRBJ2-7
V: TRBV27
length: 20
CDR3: CASRPLFGGREIVSSYEQYF

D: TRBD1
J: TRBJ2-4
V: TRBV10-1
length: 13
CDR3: CASSRDRENIQYF

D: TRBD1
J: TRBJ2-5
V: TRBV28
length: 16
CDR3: CASSSTTTGGGETQYF

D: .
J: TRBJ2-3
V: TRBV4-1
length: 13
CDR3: CASSQDPGFTQYF

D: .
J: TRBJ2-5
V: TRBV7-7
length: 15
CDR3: CASSLARASAETQYF

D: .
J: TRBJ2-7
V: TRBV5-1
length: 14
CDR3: CASSLVGGNNEQYF

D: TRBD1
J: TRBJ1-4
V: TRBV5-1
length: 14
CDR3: CASSPRTGSEKLFF

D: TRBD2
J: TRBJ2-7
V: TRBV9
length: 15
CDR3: CASSVAAGGPYEQYF

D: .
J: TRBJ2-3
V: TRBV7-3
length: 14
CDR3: CASSLISAADTQYF

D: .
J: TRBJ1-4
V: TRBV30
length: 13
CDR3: CAWSRPDNEKLFF

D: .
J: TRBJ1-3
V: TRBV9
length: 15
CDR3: CASSVDFTSGNTIYF

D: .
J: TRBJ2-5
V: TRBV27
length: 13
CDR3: CASSPYNQETQYF

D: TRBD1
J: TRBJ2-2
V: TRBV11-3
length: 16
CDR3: CASSDRDRGPTGELFF

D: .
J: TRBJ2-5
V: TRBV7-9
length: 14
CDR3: CASSLGGGQETQYF

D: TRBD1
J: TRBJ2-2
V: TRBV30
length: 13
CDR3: CAYRTGVGRELFF

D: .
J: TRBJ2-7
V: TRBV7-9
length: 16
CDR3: CASSLDGEGKPYEQYF

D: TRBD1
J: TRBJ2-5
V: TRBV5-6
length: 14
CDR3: CASTRQGARETQYF

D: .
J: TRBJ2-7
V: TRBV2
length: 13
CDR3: CASNQRPTNEQYF

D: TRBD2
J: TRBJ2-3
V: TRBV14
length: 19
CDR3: CASSSGLAGGPNTQDTQYF

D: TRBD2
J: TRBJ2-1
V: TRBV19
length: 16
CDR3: CASSRSGEVSYNEQFF

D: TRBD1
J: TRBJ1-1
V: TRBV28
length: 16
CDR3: CASRPPGQATGTEAFF

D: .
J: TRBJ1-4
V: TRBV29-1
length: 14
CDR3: CSVPDRTGREKLFF

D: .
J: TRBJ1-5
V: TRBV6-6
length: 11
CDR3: CASSNNQPQHF

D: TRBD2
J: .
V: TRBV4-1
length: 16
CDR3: CASSRMGLTPSYEQYF

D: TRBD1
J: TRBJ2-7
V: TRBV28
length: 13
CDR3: CASSDRASYEQYF

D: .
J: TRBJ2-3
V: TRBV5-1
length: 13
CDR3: CASSTNREDTQYF

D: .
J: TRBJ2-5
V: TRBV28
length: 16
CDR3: CASSADSRVEGETQYF

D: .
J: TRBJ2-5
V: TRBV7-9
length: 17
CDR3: CASSPRRGLGVGETQYF

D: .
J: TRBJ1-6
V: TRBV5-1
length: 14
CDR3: CASSLQSDNSPLHF

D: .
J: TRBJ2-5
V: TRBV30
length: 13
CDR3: CAWGGLVKETQYF